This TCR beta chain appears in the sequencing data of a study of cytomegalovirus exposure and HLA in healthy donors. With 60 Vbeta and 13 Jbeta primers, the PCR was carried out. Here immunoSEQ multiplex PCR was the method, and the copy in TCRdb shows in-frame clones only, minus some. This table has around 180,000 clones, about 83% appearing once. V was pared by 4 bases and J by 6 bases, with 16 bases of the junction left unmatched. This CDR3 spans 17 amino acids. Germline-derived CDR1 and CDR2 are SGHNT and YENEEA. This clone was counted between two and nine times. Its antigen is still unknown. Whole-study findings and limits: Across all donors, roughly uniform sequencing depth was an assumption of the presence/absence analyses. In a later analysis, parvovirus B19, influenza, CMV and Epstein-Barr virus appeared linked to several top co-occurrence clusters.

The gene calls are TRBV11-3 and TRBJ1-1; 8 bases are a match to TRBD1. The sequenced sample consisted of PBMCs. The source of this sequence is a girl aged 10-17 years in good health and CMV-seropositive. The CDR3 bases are TGTGCCAGCAGCTCGGGACAGGAGACCCGACGACGGGCTGAAGCTTTCTTT. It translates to CASSSGQETRRRAEAFF.